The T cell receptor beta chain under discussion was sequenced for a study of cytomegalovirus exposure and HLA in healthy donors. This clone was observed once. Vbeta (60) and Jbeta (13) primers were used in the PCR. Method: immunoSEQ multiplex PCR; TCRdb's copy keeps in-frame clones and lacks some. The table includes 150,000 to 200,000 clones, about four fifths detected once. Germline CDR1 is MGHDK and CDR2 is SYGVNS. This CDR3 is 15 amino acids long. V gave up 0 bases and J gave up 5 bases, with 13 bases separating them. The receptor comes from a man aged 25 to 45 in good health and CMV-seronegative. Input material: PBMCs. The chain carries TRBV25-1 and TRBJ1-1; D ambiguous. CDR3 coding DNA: TGTGCCAGCAGTGAATATCTGGGGAGGAGAACTGAAGCTTTCTTT. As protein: CASSEYLGRRTEAFF. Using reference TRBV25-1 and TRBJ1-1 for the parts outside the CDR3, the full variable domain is EADIYQTPRYLVIGTGKKITLECSQTMGHDKMYWYQQDPGMELHLIHYSYGVNSTEKGDLSSESTVSRIRTEHFPLTLESARPSHTSQYLCASSEYLGRRTEAFFGQGTRLTVV.